The 19 T cell receptor beta chains presented below share a single source sample, sequenced in a study of blood T cells in healthy people across ages. A second PCR, run for 7 to 11 cycles, used a sample-barcoded 5' primer plus a J-beta primer mix. TCRdb passed the 5' RACE reads through MiXCR, listing each CDR3 protein once. The sample carries 1.5 million to 2 million distinct CDR3 sequences, 28% recorded once. The source material was blood. The receptors here all came from a woman in her 30s in good health.

This clonotype was seen ten or more times. V and J are TRBV12-3 or TRBV12-4 and TRBJ2-1; no firm D call. CDR3 length equals 11 residues. V was cut by 6 bases and J by 10 bases, with 10 bases left in between. The DNA of the CDR3 is TGTGCCAGCAGCCTCCTAGAGGAGCAGTTCTTC. Protein product: CASSLLEEQFF.

This clonotype was seen a few times. The chain uses TRBV6-5 and TRBJ2-3; D unclear. Per germline, CDR1 MNHEY and CDR2 SVGAGI. The CDR3 runs to 13 residues. Trimming pared 1 base from V and 5 bases from J, leaving 7 bases between. DNA of the CDR3: TGTGCCAGCAGTTACTACCAGGAAGATACGCAGTATTTT. Translating gives CASSYYQEDTQYF.

This clonotype was picked up many times. A junction end diverges from the germline sequence, so it may reflect a read error. This chain uses TRBV20-1 with TRBJ2-5; 7 bases map to TRBD1. From germline, CDR1 is DFQATT and CDR2 SNEGSKA (reference sequence). The CDR3 totals 13 residues. The DNA of the CDR3 is TGCAGTGTTAGAATACAGGGGCTGGAGACCCAGTACTTC. This sequence encodes CSVRIQGLETQYF.

The table lists this clonotype with a few counts. This chain links TRBV7-2 with TRBJ2-7, with 8 nucleotides matching TRBD1. Germline V gene lookup returns CDR1 SGHTA and CDR2 FQGNSA. This CDR3 comprises 16 residues. Trimming took 4 bases from V and 3 from J; bases not matched to a gene: 11. The CDR3 sequence: CASSWSRDRTNYEQYF. In nucleotides, the CDR3 is TGTGCCAGCAGCTGGAGCCGGGACAGGACTAACTACGAGCAGTACTTC.

This clonotype was counted ten times or more. V and J are TRBV29-1 and TRBJ2-4; D is uncertain. V was shortened by 4 bases and J by 0 bases, with 10 bases between the two germline ends. CDR1 and CDR2 from the germline V gene are SQVTM and ANQGSEA. This CDR3 is built from 14 residues. DNA of the CDR3: TGCAGCGTTGTGGCCGTACTAGCCAAAAACATTCAGTACTTC. It encodes CSVVAVLAKNIQYF.

This clonotype was picked up many times. This chain connects TRBV11-2 to TRBJ2-3; D not resolved. The V and J ends lost 0 bases and 4 bases respectively, with 5 bases between them. CDR3 length: 13 residues. CDR1 and CDR2 (germline): SGHAT, FQNNGV. For the CDR3, the DNA is TGTGCCAGCAGCTTAGAGCGTTCAGATACGCAGTATTTT. The encoded protein is CASSLERSDTQYF.

This clonotype was counted a few times. This chain uses TRBV7-9 with TRBJ1-1; D is unresolved. Trimming removed 5 bases at V and 2 bases at J, with 21 bases between. In germline, CDR1 is SEHNR, CDR2 FQNEAQ (reference sequence). The CDR3 is made up of 17 amino acids. Here the CDR3 reads CASSPPRLERANTEAFF. Written as DNA, the CDR3 is TGTGCCAGCAGCCCACCCCGTTTGGAGCGAGCCAACACTGAAGCTTTCTTT.

This clonotype occurred a few times. The J gene is TRBJ2-4, the V gene TRBV30; tentative D call: TRBD1 (6 bases). The DNA end favors TRBJ2-7, so the J call may be wrong. CDR3 length: 13 residues. Germline V lookup: CDR1 GTSNPN, CDR2 SVGIG (reference sequence). The DNA for the CDR3 is TGTGCCTGGAACAGGGTCAACGCCTACGAGCAGTACTTC. This codes for CAWNRVNAYEQYF.

This clonotype was detected only a few times. V is TRBV5-1 and J is TRBJ1-1, with TRBD1 matching over 7 bases. CDR1 is SGHRS and CDR2 is YFSETQ in the germline V gene. Unmatched junction bases numbered 9, after V lost 6 bases and J lost 1 base. CDR3 length: 15 amino acids. CDR3 sequence: CASTPLAGGNTEAFF. The CDR3 DNA reads TGCGCCAGCACCCCGTTGGCAGGGGGGAACACTGAAGCTTTCTTT.

J is TRBJ1-4 and V is TRBV28; D is unclear. This CDR3 has 15 residues. V was shortened by 4 bases and J by 7 bases, with 16 bases between the two germline ends. The V gene's germline CDR1 is MDHEN and CDR2 SYDVKM. CDR3 nucleotides: TGTGCCAGCAGTTCGATTGGGGAGAAAGGTGAAAAACTGTTTTTT. It is translated as CASSSIGEKGEKLFF. The full variable domain, in which reference TRBV28 and TRBJ1-4 provide the parts outside the CDR3, is DVKVTQSSRYLVKRTGEKVFLECVQDMDHENMFWYRQDPGLGLRLIYFSYDVKMKEKGDIPEGYSVSREKKERFSLILESASTNQTSMYLCASSSIGEKGEKLFFGSGTQLSVL.

The genes are TRBV29-1 and TRBJ2-3, with D tentatively TRBD1 or TRBD2 (6 bases each). V lost 0 bases to trimming and J lost 4 bases, with 20 bases between them. This CDR3 has 17 residues. The germline gives CDR1 SQVTM, CDR2 ANQGSEA. CDR3: CSVEDSKARRGADTQYF. The DNA of the CDR3 is TGCAGCGTTGAAGATTCTAAGGCGAGGAGGGGGGCAGATACGCAGTATTTT.

This clonotype was recorded at least ten times. This chain joins TRBV12-3 or TRBV12-4 and TRBJ2-1; 7 bases are a match to TRBD2. CDR3 length: 14 amino acids. Trimming at V came to 5 bases and at J to 6 bases, leaving 7 bases not matched to a gene. CDR3 sequence (DNA): TGTGCCAGCAGTGGAGGACTAGTGGGCAATGAGCAGTTCTTC. Protein product: CASSGGLVGNEQFF.

There are a few counts of this clonotype. The chain recombines TRBV27 with TRBJ2-1, with D perhaps given as TRBD1 or TRBD2 (6 bases each). This CDR3 is 14 amino acids long. The V gene lost 11 bases and the J gene lost 6 bases, with 20 bases spanning the gap. CDR1 MNHEY and CDR2 SMNVEV come from the germline V gene (reference sequence). The CDR3 sequence is CASRTGAPLNEQFF. The CDR3 region has the DNA TGTGCCTCCAGGACGGGGGCGCCACTCAATGAGCAGTTCTTC.

There are many counts of this clonotype. The V call is TRBV28, the J call TRBJ2-7, with D possibly TRBD2 on 5 matching bases. V was trimmed by 2 bases and J by 2 bases, leaving 10 bases between them. Germline CDR1 reads MDHEN; CDR2 reads SYDVKM. The CDR3 spans 14 residues. This CDR3 reads CASSLGVATYEQYF. CDR3 DNA: TGTGCCAGCAGTTTAGGGGTAGCGACCTACGAGCAGTACTTC.

A word on this clonotype: The germline gene is not matched at one end of the junction; a read error may be the cause. The J gene is TRBJ2-1, the V gene TRBV9, with a weak D call TRBD2 (5 bases). The germline CDR1 and CDR2 sequences are SGDLS and YYNGEE. This CDR3 is built from 15 residues. The CDR3 here is CASSVSGSSHNEQFF. The CDR3 region has the DNA TGTGCCAGCAGCGTAAGCGGTAGCTCCCACAATGAGCAGTTCTTC.

On this clonotype: A single base separates this from a much larger clone, so it may be a read error. The rearrangement uses TRBV5-1 and TRBJ2-3; weak D call: TRBD1 (6 bases). Germline V gene data show CDR1 as SGHRS and CDR2 as YFSETQ. The CDR3 consists of 11 residues. CDR3 in amino acids: CVSKGADTQYF. The CDR3 DNA is TGCGTCAGCAAGGGGGCAGATACGCAGTATTTT.

Concerning this clonotype itself: A read error may explain this, as a much larger clone is one base away. The chain recombines TRBV12-3 or TRBV12-4 with TRBJ2-6; D tentatively reads TRBD1 or TRBD2 (5 bases each). The CDR3 contains 16 residues. The CDR3 DNA reads as TGTGCCAGCAGTTCGGGAAGGGCATCCGGGGCCAACGTCCGGACTTTC. Translating it yields CASSSGRASGANVRTF.

This clonotype turned up a few times. The rearrangement joins TRBV5-4 to TRBJ2-4; D may be TRBD1 (5 bases). Near its end, the DNA agrees better with TRBJ2-5, so the J call may be wrong. The CDR3 sequence is 14 residues long. CDR1 and CDR2 from the germline V gene are SGHNT and YYREEE (reference sequence). Written as DNA, the CDR3 is TGTGCCAGCAGCGCGACAAAAGGGGAAGAGACCCAGTACTTC. Translated, it gives CASSATKGEETQYF.

This clonotype was observed a few times. V is TRBV10-3 and J is TRBJ2-1; TRBD2 matches 13 bases. This CDR3 contains 15 residues. Germline V gene lookup returns CDR1 ENHRY and CDR2 SYGVKD. The trim removed 4 bases at V and 8 bases at J, leaving 5 bases unmatched. CDR3 sequence: CAISVVTSGGDEQFF. The CDR3 nucleotides are TGTGCCATCAGTGTGGTAACTAGCGGGGGGGATGAGCAGTTCTTC.